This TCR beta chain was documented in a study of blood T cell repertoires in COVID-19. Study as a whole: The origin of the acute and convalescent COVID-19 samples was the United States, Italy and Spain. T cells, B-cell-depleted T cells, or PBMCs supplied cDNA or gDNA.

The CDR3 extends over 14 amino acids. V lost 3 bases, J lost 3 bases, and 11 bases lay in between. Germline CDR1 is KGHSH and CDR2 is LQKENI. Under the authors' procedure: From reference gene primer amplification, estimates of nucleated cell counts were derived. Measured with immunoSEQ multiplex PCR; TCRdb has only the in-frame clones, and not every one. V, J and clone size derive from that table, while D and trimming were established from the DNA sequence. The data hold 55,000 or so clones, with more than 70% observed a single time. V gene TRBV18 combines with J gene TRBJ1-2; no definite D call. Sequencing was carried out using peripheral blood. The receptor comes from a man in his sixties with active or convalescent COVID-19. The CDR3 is CASSPGRDHYGYTF. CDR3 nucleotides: TGTGCCAGCTCACCCGGTCGGGATCACTATGGCTACACCTTC.